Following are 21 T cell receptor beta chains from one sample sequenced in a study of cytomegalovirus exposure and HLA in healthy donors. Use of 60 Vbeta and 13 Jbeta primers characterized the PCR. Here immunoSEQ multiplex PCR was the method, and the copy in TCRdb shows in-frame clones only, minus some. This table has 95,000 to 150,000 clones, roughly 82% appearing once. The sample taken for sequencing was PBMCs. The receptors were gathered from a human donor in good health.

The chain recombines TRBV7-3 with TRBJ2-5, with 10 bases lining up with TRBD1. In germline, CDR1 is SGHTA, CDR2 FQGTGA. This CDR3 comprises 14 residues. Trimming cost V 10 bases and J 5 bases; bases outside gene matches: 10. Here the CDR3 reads CATARTGGLETQYF. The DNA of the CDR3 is TGTGCCACCGCCAGGACAGGGGGATTGGAGACCCAGTACTTC.

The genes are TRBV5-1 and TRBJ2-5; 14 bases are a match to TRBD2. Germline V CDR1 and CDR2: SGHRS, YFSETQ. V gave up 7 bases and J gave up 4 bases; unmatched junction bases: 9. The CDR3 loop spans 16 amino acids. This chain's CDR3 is CASLPTGLAGVETQYF. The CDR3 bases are TGCGCCAGCTTGCCCACGGGACTAGCGGGAGTAGAGACCCAGTACTTC.

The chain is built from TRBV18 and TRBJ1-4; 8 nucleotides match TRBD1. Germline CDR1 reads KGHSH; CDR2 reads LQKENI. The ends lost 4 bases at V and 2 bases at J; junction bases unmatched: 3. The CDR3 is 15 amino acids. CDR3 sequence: CASSLRQGTNEKLFF. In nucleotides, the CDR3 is TGTGCCAGCTCACTAAGACAGGGGACTAATGAAAAACTGTTTTTT.

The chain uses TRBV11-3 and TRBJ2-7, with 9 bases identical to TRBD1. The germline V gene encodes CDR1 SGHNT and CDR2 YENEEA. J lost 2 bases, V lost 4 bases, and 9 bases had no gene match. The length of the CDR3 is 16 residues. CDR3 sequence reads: CASSWDGTGRPYEQYF. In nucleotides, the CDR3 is TGTGCCAGCAGCTGGGACGGGACAGGGAGACCCTACGAGCAGTACTTC.

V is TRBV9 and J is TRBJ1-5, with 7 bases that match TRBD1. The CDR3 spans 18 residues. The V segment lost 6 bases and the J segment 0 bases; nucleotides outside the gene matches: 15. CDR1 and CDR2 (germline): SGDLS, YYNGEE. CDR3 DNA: TGTGCCAGCATCAAAACCCAATACAGGGGTTATAGCAATCAGCCCCAGCATTTT. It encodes CASIKTQYRGYSNQPQHF. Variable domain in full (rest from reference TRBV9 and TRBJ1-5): DSGVTQTPKHLITATGQRVTLRCSPRSGDLSVYWYQQSLDQGLQFLIQYYNGEERAKGNILERFSAQQFPDLHSELNLSSLELGDSALYFCASIKTQYRGYSNQPQHFGDGTRLSIL.

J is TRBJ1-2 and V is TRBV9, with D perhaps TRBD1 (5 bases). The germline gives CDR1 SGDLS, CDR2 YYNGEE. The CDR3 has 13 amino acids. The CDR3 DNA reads TGTGCTAGCGGGGCGGGGGTTAACTATGGCTACACCTTC. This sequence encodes CASGAGVNYGYTF.

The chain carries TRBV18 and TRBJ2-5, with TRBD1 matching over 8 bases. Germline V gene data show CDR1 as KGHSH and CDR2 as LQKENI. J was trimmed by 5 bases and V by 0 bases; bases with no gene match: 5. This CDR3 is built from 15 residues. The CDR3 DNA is TGTGCCAGCTCACCACCAGCAGGGGGCGCCGAGACCCAGTACTTC. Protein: CASSPPAGGAETQYF.

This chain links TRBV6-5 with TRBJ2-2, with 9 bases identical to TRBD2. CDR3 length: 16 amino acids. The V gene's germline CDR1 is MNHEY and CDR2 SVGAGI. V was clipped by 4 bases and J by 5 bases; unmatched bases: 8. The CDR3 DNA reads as TGTGCCAGCAGTTCCCTTACTAGCGGGTTTACCGGGGAGCTGTTTTTT. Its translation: CASSSLTSGFTGELFF.

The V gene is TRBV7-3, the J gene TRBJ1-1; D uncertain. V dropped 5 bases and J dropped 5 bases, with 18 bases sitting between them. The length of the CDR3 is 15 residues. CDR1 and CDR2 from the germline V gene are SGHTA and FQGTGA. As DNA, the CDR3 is TGTGCCAGCAGCCCTCGAGGAACGGCCCGGACTGAAGCTTTCTTT. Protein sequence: CASSPRGTARTEAFF.

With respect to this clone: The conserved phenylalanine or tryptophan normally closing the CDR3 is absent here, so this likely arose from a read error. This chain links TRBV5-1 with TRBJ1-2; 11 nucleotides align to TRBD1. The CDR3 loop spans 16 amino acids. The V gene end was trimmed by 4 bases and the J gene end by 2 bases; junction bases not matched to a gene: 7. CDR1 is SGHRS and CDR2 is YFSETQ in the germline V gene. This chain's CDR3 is CASSGSGTGGNYGYTL. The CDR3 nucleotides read TGCGCCAGCAGCGGAAGCGGGACAGGGGGAAACTATGGCTACACCCTC.

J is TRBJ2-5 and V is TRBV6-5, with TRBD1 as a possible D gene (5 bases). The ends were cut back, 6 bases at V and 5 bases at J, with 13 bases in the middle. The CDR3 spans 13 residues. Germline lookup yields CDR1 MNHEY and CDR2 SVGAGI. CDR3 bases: TGTGCCAGCAGACAGGCTAAGGGGGAGACCCAGTACTTC. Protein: CASRQAKGETQYF.

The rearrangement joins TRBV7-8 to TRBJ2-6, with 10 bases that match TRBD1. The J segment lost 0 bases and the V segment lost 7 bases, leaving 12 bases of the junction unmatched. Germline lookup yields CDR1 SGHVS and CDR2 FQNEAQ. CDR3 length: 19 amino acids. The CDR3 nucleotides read TGTGCCAGCACAGGACAAGTGGGACAGGGGCTCTCTGGGGCCAACGTCCTGACTTTC. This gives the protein CASTGQVGQGLSGANVLTF.

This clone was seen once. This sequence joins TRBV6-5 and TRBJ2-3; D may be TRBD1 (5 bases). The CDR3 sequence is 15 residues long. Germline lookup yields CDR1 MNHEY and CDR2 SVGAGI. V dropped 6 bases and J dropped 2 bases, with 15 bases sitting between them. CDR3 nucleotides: TGTGCCAGCAGCCAATCCTCAGGGTTCACAGATACGCAGTATTTT. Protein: CASSQSSGFTDTQYF.

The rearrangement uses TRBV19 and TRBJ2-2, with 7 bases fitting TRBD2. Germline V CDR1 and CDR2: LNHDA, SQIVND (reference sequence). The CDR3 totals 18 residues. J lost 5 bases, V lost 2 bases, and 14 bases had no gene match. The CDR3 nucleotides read TGTGCCAGTAGTATAAAAAGCGGGGTAGTGGGGCCGACCGGGGAGCTGTTTTTT. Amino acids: CASSIKSGVVGPTGELFF.

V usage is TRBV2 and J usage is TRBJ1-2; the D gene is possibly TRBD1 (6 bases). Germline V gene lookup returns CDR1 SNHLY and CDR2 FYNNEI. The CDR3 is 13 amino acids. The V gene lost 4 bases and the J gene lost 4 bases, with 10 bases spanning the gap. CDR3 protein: CASSVRQAYGYTF. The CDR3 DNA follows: TGTGCCAGCAGTGTCCGACAGGCCTATGGCTACACCTTC.

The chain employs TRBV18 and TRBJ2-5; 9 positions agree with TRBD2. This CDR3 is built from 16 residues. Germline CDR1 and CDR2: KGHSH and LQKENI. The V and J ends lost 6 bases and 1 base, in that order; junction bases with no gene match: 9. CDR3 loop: CASSARVSGSQETQYF. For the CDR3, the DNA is TGTGCCAGCTCGGCCCGCGTTAGCGGGAGCCAAGAGACCCAGTACTTC.

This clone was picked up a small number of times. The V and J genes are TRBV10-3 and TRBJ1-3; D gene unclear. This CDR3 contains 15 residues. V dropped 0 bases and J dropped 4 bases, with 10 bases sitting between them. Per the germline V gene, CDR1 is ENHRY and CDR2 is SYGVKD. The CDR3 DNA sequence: TGTGCCATCAGTGAGTCGGCAGGCCCAGGAAACACCATATATTTT. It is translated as CAISESAGPGNTIYF.

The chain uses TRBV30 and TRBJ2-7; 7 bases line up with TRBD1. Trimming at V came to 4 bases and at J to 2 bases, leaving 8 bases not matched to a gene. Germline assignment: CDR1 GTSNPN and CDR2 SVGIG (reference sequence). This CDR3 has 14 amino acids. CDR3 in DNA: TGTGCCTGGACCTGGACAGGCGTACCCTACGAGCAGTACTTC. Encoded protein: CAWTWTGVPYEQYF.

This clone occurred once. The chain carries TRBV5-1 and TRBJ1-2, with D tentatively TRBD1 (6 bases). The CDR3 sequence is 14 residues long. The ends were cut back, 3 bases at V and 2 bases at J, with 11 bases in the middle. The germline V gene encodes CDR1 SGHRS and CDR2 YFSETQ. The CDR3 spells CASSSDSENYGYTF. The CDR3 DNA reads TGCGCCAGCAGCTCGGACAGCGAAAACTATGGCTACACCTTC.

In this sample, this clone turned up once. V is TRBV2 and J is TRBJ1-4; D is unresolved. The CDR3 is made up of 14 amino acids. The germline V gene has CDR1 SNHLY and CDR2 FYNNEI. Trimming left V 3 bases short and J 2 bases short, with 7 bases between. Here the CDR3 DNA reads TGTGCCAGCAGTGATCTGGGCACTAATGAAAAACTGTTTTTT. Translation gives CASSDLGTNEKLFF. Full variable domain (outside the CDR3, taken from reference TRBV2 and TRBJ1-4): EPEVTQTPSHQVTQMGQEVILRCVPISNHLYFYWYRQILGQKVEFLVSFYNNEISEKSEIFDDQFSVERPDGSNFTLKIRSTKLEDSAMYFCASSDLGTNEKLFFGSGTQLSVL.

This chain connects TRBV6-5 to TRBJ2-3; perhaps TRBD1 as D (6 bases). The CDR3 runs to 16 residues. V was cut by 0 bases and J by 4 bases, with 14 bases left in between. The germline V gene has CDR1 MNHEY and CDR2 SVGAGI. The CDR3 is CASSYSIPGESDTQYF. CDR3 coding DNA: TGTGCCAGCAGTTACTCGATCCCAGGGGAGTCAGATACGCAGTATTTT.